This T cell receptor (beta chain) was identified during a study of human T cells and chemical hapten exposure. Background on the study: Slight volume differences across pooled libraries mainly accounted for varying per-sample TCR yields.

This clonotype was seen at least ten times. Unique molecular identifiers were affixed to discrete cDNA molecules within the library. MiXCR, applied by TCRdb to the RACE reads, yields one record per CDR3 protein. The repertoire includes about 77,000 distinct CDR3 sequences, 8.5% to 9.5% of them detected once, and around 1.7% sits in the top ten. Time point defined: healthy volunteer bleed at 6 weeks. Unfractionated whole blood yielded total RNA. Germline assignment: CDR1 MDHEN and CDR2 SYDVKM. This CDR3 has 20 residues. J lost 5 bases, V lost 7 bases, and 21 bases had no gene match. This receptor was obtained from a female donor in good health. Some clones in this sample may be carry-over from other donors' samples. The chain couples TRBV28 to TRBJ2-1; TRBD2 aligns across 12 bases. What was sequenced was whole blood. DNA of the CDR3: TGTGCCAGCACTCCCTATGCCCGGGCTAGCGGGGGGGCGGTTGACAATGAGCAGTTCTTC. Protein sequence: CASTPYARASGGAVDNEQFF.